Listed below are T cell receptor beta chains from one sample, sequenced in a study of blood T cells in healthy people across ages. TCRdb re-called the 5' RACE reads with MiXCR, one entry per CDR3 protein. The sample holds under 2,000,000 distinct CDR3 sequences; roughly 52% are singletons and the top ten take over 2%. The specimen sequenced was blood. The receptors here all came from a woman aged 40 to 49 in good health. CDR3s include the opening cysteine and the closing phenylalanine or tryptophan. Fields, in order: CDR3 length, V gene, clone size, J gene, D gene, CDR3 DNA, CDR3 protein. D genes are given only for firm matches. Clone size is stated in some rows and not others, as once, few, many or a class when expanded.

len: 16; v_gene: TRBV13; abundance: few; j_gene: TRBJ2-7; d_gene: TRBD2; CDR3nt: TGTGCCAGCAGCTTAGCGGGGGGGTTAATGGCCTACGAGCAGTACTTC; CDR3aa: CASSLAGGLMAYEQYF
len: 12; v_gene: TRBV7-2; abundance: -; j_gene: TRBJ1-2; d_gene: -; CDR3nt: TGTGCCAGCAGCTTAGTCGGTGAGGGCTACACCTTC; CDR3aa: CASSLVGEGYTF
len: 16; v_gene: TRBV11-1; abundance: few; j_gene: TRBJ2-7; d_gene: TRBD1; CDR3nt: TGTGCCAGCAGCTTAGTTGGAGAGGACAGGGGTGACGAGCAGTACTTC; CDR3aa: CASSLVGEDRGDEQYF
len: 14; v_gene: TRBV27; abundance: few; j_gene: TRBJ2-1; d_gene: -; CDR3nt: TGTGCCAGCAGTTTTAGAGGGACCTACAATGAGCAGTTCTTC; CDR3aa: CASSFRGTYNEQFF
len: 15; v_gene: TRBV20-1; abundance: -; j_gene: TRBJ1-5; d_gene: -; CDR3nt: TGCAGTGCTAGAAAGACCGGGACAAGTAATCAGCCCCAGCATTTT; CDR3aa: CSARKTGTSNQPQHF
len: 18; v_gene: TRBV20-1; abundance: few; j_gene: TRBJ2-3; d_gene: TRBD2; CDR3nt: TGCAGTGCTAGAGATTGGCTAGCGGGGGGGCCAGTCACAGATACGCAGTATTTT; CDR3aa: CSARDWLAGGPVTDTQYF
len: 15; v_gene: TRBV14; abundance: few; j_gene: TRBJ2-7; d_gene: -; CDR3nt: TGTGCCAGCAGTCAAAGTGGACAGTTGAAGGACGAGCAGTACTTC; CDR3aa: CASSQSGQLKDEQYF
len: 18; v_gene: TRBV7-2; abundance: -; j_gene: TRBJ2-7; d_gene: TRBD1; CDR3nt: TGTGCCAGCAGCTTACCGTTAGACGGGACAGGGACCTACAATGAGCAGTACTTC; CDR3aa: CASSLPLDGTGTYNEQYF
len: 14; v_gene: TRBV29-1; abundance: -; j_gene: TRBJ2-5; d_gene: -; CDR3nt: TGCAGCGTATTAACGGGTGGGGGCCGGGAGACCCAGTACTTC; CDR3aa: CSVLTGGGRETQYF
len: 12; v_gene: TRBV20-1; abundance: -; j_gene: TRBJ2-1; d_gene: TRBD2; CDR3nt: TGCTGTGCTAGAGGGACTAGCGATGAGCAGTTCTTC; CDR3aa: CCARGTSDEQFF
len: 16; v_gene: TRBV28; abundance: -; j_gene: TRBJ2-5; d_gene: TRBD1; CDR3nt: TGTGCCAGCAGTCCAGGCCCGGGACAGGGGGCGGAGACCCAGTACTTC; CDR3aa: CASSPGPGQGAETQYF
len: 16; v_gene: TRBV7-2; abundance: few; j_gene: TRBJ2-7; d_gene: -; CDR3nt: TGTGCCAGCAGCCAAAGGGGGGGGGGCTCCTACAATGAGCAGTACTTC; CDR3aa: CASSQRGGGSYNEQYF
len: 14; v_gene: TRBV9; abundance: -; j_gene: TRBJ2-2; d_gene: -; CDR3nt: TGTGCCAGCAGCGTAGTGGAGGGAATCGGGGAGCTGTTTTTT; CDR3aa: CASSVVEGIGELFF
len: 12; v_gene: TRBV5-6; abundance: few; j_gene: TRBJ2-7; d_gene: -; CDR3nt: TGTGCCAGCAGCTTGTGGACCTACGAGCAGTACTTC; CDR3aa: CASSLWTYEQYF
len: 16; v_gene: TRBV5-8; abundance: -; j_gene: TRBJ2-1; d_gene: -; CDR3nt: TGTGCCAGCAGCTACGTCGGGGGCAGATCCTACAATGAGCAGTTCTTC; CDR3aa: CASSYVGGRSYNEQFF
len: 14; v_gene: TRBV29-1; abundance: -; j_gene: TRBJ1-2; d_gene: -; CDR3nt: TGCAGCGTGGGACCGGCGGGCATGGGCTATGGCTACACCTTC; CDR3aa: CSVGPAGMGYGYTF
len: 14; v_gene: TRBV20-1; abundance: few; j_gene: TRBJ2-3; d_gene: -; CDR3nt: TGCAGTGCTAGAGAGCGGTTAGGGCGGGGTACGCAGTATTTT; CDR3aa: CSARERLGRGTQYF
len: 14; v_gene: TRBV7-9; abundance: few; j_gene: TRBJ2-7; d_gene: TRBD1; CDR3nt: TGTGCCAGCAGTTTACAGGGGTTGCCCCTCGAGCAGTACTTC; CDR3aa: CASSLQGLPLEQYF
len: 12; v_gene: TRBV28; abundance: -; j_gene: TRBJ2-4; d_gene: -; CDR3nt: TGTGCCAGCAGTCCATTCCGACAGGAGGCGTACTTC; CDR3aa: CASSPFRQEAYF
len: 16; v_gene: TRBV9; abundance: -; j_gene: TRBJ2-1; d_gene: TRBD1; CDR3nt: TGTGCCAGCACCGCCTATCCACAGGGGGCTGGCAATGAGCAGTTCTTC; CDR3aa: CASTAYPQGAGNEQFF
len: 13; v_gene: TRBV2; abundance: -; j_gene: TRBJ2-3; d_gene: -; CDR3nt: TGTGCCAGCTGGGGTAAGAGCACAGATACGCAGTATTTT; CDR3aa: CASWGKSTDTQYF
len: 17; v_gene: TRBV14; abundance: -; j_gene: TRBJ2-7; d_gene: -; CDR3nt: TGTGCCAGCAGCCAAGGCCCCCGGGACAAAACGTTCGGGGAGCAGTACTTC; CDR3aa: CASSQGPRDKTFGEQYF
len: 15; v_gene: TRBV7-8; abundance: few; j_gene: TRBJ2-1; d_gene: -; CDR3nt: TGTGCCAGCAGCCCCAGACCCGCCGGGCTCAATGAGCAGTTCTTC; CDR3aa: CASSPRPAGLNEQFF
len: 16; v_gene: TRBV7-9; abundance: -; j_gene: TRBJ1-2; d_gene: -; CDR3nt: TGTGCCAGCAGCTTAGAACCCCTGACGGAGAACTATGGCTACACCTTC; CDR3aa: CASSLEPLTENYGYTF
len: 13; v_gene: TRBV6-2/TRBV6-3; abundance: -; j_gene: TRBJ2-7; d_gene: -; CDR3nt: TGTGCCAGCAGTGACCCTTTAAACTACGAGCAGTACTTC; CDR3aa: CASSDPLNYEQYF
len: 18; v_gene: TRBV9; abundance: -; j_gene: TRBJ2-3; d_gene: TRBD2; CDR3nt: TGTGCCAGCAGCGCTGCGTACCCGGCGGGGGGCAAAGTAGATACGCAGTATTTT; CDR3aa: CASSAAYPAGGKVDTQYF
len: 11; v_gene: TRBV6-6; abundance: -; j_gene: TRBJ1-2; d_gene: -; CDR3nt: TGTGCCACCCTTGGGGGGGACGGCTACACCTTC; CDR3aa: CATLGGDGYTF
len: 16; v_gene: TRBV6-2/TRBV6-3; abundance: few; j_gene: TRBJ2-1; d_gene: -; CDR3nt: TGTGCCAGCAGTACCATAATACGCCGGGGCTACAATGAGCAGTTCTTC; CDR3aa: CASSTIIRRGYNEQFF
len: 14; v_gene: TRBV29-1; abundance: many; j_gene: TRBJ2-7; d_gene: -; CDR3nt: TGCAGCGTTGAAGATCATCAGGTTTCCTACGAGCAGTACTTC; CDR3aa: CSVEDHQVSYEQYF
len: 13; v_gene: TRBV5-1; abundance: -; j_gene: TRBJ2-5; d_gene: TRBD1; CDR3nt: TGCGCCAGCAGGTACGGGACAGCGGAGACCCAGTACTTC; CDR3aa: CASRYGTAETQYF
len: 15; v_gene: TRBV20-1; abundance: -; j_gene: TRBJ1-5; d_gene: TRBD1; CDR3nt: TGCAGTGCTAGGGACAGGGGGGCAAATAGACAGCCCCAGCATTTT; CDR3aa: CSARDRGANRQPQHF
len: 14; v_gene: TRBV24-1; abundance: few; j_gene: TRBJ2-1; d_gene: -; CDR3nt: TGTGCCACCAGTGACCTGTCGGCCTCAAATGAGCAGTTCTTC; CDR3aa: CATSDLSASNEQFF
len: 17; v_gene: TRBV5-6; abundance: -; j_gene: TRBJ1-1; d_gene: -; CDR3nt: TGTGCCAGCAGCCTAGATATAGGTGAGATTGTGAACACTGAAGCTTTCTTT; CDR3aa: CASSLDIGEIVNTEAFF
len: 13; v_gene: TRBV13; abundance: few; j_gene: TRBJ2-7; d_gene: -; CDR3nt: TGTGCCATGAGAGAGACGAGCTCCTACGAGCAGTACTTC; CDR3aa: CAMRETSSYEQYF
len: 11; v_gene: TRBV28; abundance: once; j_gene: TRBJ2-1; d_gene: -; CDR3nt: TGTGCCAGCAGTCGCCTAGCGGAGCAGTTCTTC; CDR3aa: CASSRLAEQFF
len: 11; v_gene: TRBV20-1; abundance: -; j_gene: TRBJ2-5; d_gene: -; CDR3nt: TGCAGTGCGAGAGACACACCCGGAGTGTACTTC; CDR3aa: CSARDTPGVYF
len: 15; v_gene: TRBV24-1; abundance: few; j_gene: TRBJ2-1; d_gene: -; CDR3nt: TGTGCCACCAGTGATTTGCGGGGCCCATCCAATGAGCAGTTCTTC; CDR3aa: CATSDLRGPSNEQFF
len: 15; v_gene: TRBV6-5; abundance: -; j_gene: TRBJ2-5; d_gene: -; CDR3nt: TGTGCCAGCAGACGCAACCAGGGGTGGCAAGAGACCCAGTACTTC; CDR3aa: CASRRNQGWQETQYF
len: 17; v_gene: TRBV12-3/TRBV12-4; abundance: few; j_gene: TRBJ2-6; d_gene: TRBD1; CDR3nt: TGTGCCAGCAGTTCCCGGACAGGGCCCTCTCGGGCCAACGTCCTGACTTTC; CDR3aa: CASSSRTGPSRANVLTF
len: 16; v_gene: TRBV28; abundance: -; j_gene: TRBJ2-1; d_gene: TRBD2; CDR3nt: TGTGCCAGCAGGGGGCGGGGGGGCCCCTCCTACAATGAGCAGTTCTTC; CDR3aa: CASRGRGGPSYNEQFF
len: 17; v_gene: TRBV11-2; abundance: -; j_gene: TRBJ2-3; d_gene: TRBD2; CDR3nt: TGTGCCAGCAGCTTAGGTCTAGCGGGGGGCCGGGAGGATACGCAGTATTTT; CDR3aa: CASSLGLAGGREDTQYF
len: 16; v_gene: TRBV6-2/TRBV6-3; abundance: few; j_gene: TRBJ2-5; d_gene: -; CDR3nt: TGTGCCAGCAGACCTACAGCAGGTGGCGGGGCCCGGACCCAGTACTTC; CDR3aa: CASRPTAGGGARTQYF
len: 14; v_gene: TRBV7-2; abundance: many; j_gene: TRBJ2-5; d_gene: -; CDR3nt: TGTGCCAGCAGCTTTTTCGGGGGCGCGGAGACCCAGTACTTC; CDR3aa: CASSFFGGAETQYF
len: 17; v_gene: TRBV7-8; abundance: -; j_gene: TRBJ2-3; d_gene: -; CDR3nt: TGTGCCAGCAGCTTAGGCCGGGACACCACGGCCGGAGATACGCAGTATTTT; CDR3aa: CASSLGRDTTAGDTQYF
len: 15; v_gene: TRBV7-2; abundance: -; j_gene: TRBJ1-6; d_gene: -; CDR3nt: TGTGCCAGCAGCTTAGACAGCCTCTATAATTCACCCCTCCACTTT; CDR3aa: CASSLDSLYNSPLHF
len: 13; v_gene: TRBV24-1; abundance: few; j_gene: TRBJ1-1; d_gene: -; CDR3nt: TGTGCCACCAGTGTCAAGGGGAACACTGAAGCTTTCTTT; CDR3aa: CATSVKGNTEAFF